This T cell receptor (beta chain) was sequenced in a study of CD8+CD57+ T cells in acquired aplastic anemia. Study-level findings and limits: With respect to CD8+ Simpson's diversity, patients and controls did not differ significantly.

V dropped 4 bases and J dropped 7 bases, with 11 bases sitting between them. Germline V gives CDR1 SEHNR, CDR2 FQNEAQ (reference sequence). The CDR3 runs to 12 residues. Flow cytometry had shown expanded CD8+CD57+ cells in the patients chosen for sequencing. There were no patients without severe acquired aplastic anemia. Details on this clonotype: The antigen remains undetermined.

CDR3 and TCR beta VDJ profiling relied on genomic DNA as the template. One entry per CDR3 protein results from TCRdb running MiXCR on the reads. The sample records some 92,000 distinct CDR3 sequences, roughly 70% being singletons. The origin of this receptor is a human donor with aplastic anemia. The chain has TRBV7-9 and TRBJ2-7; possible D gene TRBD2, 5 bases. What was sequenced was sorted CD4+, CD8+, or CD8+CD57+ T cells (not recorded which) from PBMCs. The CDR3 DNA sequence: TGTGCCAGCAGCTCCATCAGAGGGGAGCAGTACTTC. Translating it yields CASSSIRGEQYF.